Detailed here is one T cell receptor (beta chain). These data belong to a study of blood T cell repertoires in COVID-19. Study background: Italy, Spain and the United States were the sources of the convalescent and acute COVID-19 samples. Sample material is recorded as cDNA or gDNA derived from T cells, B-cell-depleted T cells, or PBMCs.

This CDR3 spans 13 amino acids. Per germline, CDR1 MNHNY and CDR2 SVGAGI (reference sequence). Trimming stripped 6 bases from V and 4 bases from J, with 12 bases between. In the study's own analysis: Amplifying reference gene primers gave estimates of nucleated cell counts. Here immunoSEQ multiplex PCR was the method, and the copy in TCRdb shows in-frame clones only, minus some. The DNA was the basis for D and trimming; V, J and clone size are from that table. The sample yields roughly 35,000 clones, more than 70% seen once. This TCR was sampled from a human donor in a cohort sampled during active COVID-19. Material: peripheral blood. The rearrangement uses TRBV6-6 and TRBJ1-1; possibly TRBD1 for D (6 bases). The CDR3: CASSPQGGTEAFF. The CDR3 DNA is TGTGCCAGCAGCCCACAGGGCGGCACTGAAGCTTTCTTT.